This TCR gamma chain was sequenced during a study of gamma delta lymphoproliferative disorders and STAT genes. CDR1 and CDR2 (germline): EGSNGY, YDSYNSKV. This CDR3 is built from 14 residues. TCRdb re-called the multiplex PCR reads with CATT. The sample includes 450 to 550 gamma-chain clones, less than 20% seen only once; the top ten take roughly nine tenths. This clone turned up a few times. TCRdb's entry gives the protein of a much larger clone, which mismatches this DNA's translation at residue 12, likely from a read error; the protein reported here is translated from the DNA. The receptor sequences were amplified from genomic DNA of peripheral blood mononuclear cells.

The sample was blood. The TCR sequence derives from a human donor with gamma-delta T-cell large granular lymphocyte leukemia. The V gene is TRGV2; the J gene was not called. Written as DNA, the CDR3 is TGTGCCACCTGGGACGGGCCGTCGTATTATAAGAGACTCTTT. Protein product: CATWDGPSYYKRLF.